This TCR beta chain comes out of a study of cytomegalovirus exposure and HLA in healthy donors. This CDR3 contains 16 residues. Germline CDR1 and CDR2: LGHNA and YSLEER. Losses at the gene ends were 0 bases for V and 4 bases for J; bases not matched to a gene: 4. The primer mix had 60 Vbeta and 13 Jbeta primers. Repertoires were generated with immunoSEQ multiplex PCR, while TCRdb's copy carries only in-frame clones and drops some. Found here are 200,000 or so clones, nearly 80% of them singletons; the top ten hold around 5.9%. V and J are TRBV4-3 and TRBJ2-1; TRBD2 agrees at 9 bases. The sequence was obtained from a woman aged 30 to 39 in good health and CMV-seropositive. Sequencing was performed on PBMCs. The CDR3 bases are TGCGCCAGCAGCCAAGATCGCACTAGCGGGTACAATGAGCAGTTCTTC. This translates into CASSQDRTSGYNEQFF.